Listed below are T cell receptor beta chains from one sample, sequenced in a study of blood T cell repertoires in COVID-19. Generated by immunoSEQ multiplex PCR, the TCRdb table keeps only in-frame clones and is missing some. This repertoire shows about 90,000 clones, about 90% found once; its top ten account for about 2%. The sequenced material came from peripheral blood. These receptors all come from a human donor with active COVID-19. The donor label of this sample is uncertain. Both conserved end residues are part of each CDR3. Each record gives: J gene, D gene, V gene, clone size, CDR3 protein, CDR3 DNA. The D gene is left open where the match is weak. Clone size appears in some rows only: once, few, many, or a class for an expanded clone.

TRBJ2-1 | NA | TRBV7-7 | NA | CASSLKGGAEQFF | TGTGCTAGCAGCTTAAAAGGGGGTGCTGAGCAGTTCTTC
TRBJ1-3 | TRBD1 | TRBV25-1 | NA | CASSEGQGVGNTIYF | TGTGCCAGCAGTGAGGGACAGGGGGTTGGAAACACCATATATTTT
TRBJ2-5 | NA | TRBV9 | NA | CASSADTSQETQYF | TGTGCCAGCAGCGCGGACACGAGCCAAGAGACCCAGTACTTC
TRBJ2-1 | NA | TRBV27 | NA | CASRSTGEQFF | TGTGCCAGCCGTTCCACCGGTGAGCAGTTCTTC
TRBJ2-5 | TRBD2 | TRBV5-4 | NA | CASSLAQRGPVGTQYF | TGTGCCAGCAGCTTGGCCCAGCGGGGGCCGGTAGGGACCCAGTACTTC
TRBJ2-1 | TRBD1 | TRBV19 | NA | CASSYDRGSYNEQFF | TGTGCCAGTAGTTACGACAGGGGGTCCTACAATGAGCAGTTCTTC
TRBJ2-1 | TRBD1 | TRBV6-1 | NA | CASSEARTGGLYNEQFF | TGTGCCAGCAGTGAAGCGAGGACAGGGGGTCTATACAATGAGCAGTTCTTC
TRBJ2-1 | NA | TRBV7-6 | NA | CASSLGAGEQFF | TGTGCCAGCAGCTTAGGAGCGGGCGAGCAGTTCTTC
TRBJ1-4 | TRBD1 | TRBV7-9 | NA | CASSYRGKLFF | TGTGCCAGCAGCTACAGGGGAAAACTGTTTTTT
TRBJ2-7 | NA | TRBV12-3/TRBV12-4 | NA | CASSLIGDEQYF | TGTGCCAGCAGTTTAATCGGGGACGAGCAGTACTTC
TRBJ1-4 | NA | TRBV25-1 | NA | CASSGLRTAINEKLFF | TGTGCCAGCAGTGGACTGAGGACAGCGATTAATGAAAAACTGTTTTTT
TRBJ2-2 | TRBD1 | TRBV10-3 | NA | CASLPGTGYTGELFF | TGTGCCTCCCTGCCCGGGACAGGATACACCGGGGAGCTGTTTTTT
TRBJ2-5 | TRBD2 | TRBV7-3 | NA | CASSLSPSGGGETQYF | TGTGCCAGCAGCTTAAGTCCTAGCGGGGGAGGAGAGACCCAGTACTTC
TRBJ2-1 | NA | TRBV5-4 | once | CASKASTTLSYNEQFF | TGTGCCAGCAAAGCCAGTACTACGCTTTCCTACAATGAGCAGTTCTTC
TRBJ2-7 | NA | TRBV12-3/TRBV12-4 | NA | CASSPAPLEQYF | TGTGCCAGCAGTCCCGCGCCGCTCGAGCAGTACTTC
TRBJ2-7 | NA | TRBV5-5 | NA | CASSLAVNYEQYF | TGTGCCAGCAGCTTGGCGGTCAATTACGAGCAGTACTTC
TRBJ2-3 | TRBD2 | TRBV29-1 | NA | CSVQTSGLSPSTDTQYF | TGCAGCGTCCAGACTAGCGGGTTGAGCCCTAGCACAGATACGCAGTATTTT
TRBJ1-3 | TRBD1 | TRBV28 | NA | CASSLPGGTSGNTIYF | TGTGCCAGCAGTTTACCAGGGGGTACCTCTGGAAACACCATATATTTT
TRBJ2-7 | TRBD2 | TRBV18 | NA | CASSPPLAGDEQYF | TGTGCCAGCTCACCACCTCTAGCGGGGGACGAGCAGTACTTC
TRBJ2-2 | TRBD2 | TRBV2 | NA | CATLGLAGGPGTGELFF | TGTGCCACCCTGGGACTAGCGGGGGGGCCAGGGACCGGGGAGCTGTTTTTT
TRBJ1-2 | NA | TRBV21-1 | NA | CASSKGGLGYTF | TGTGCCAGCAGCAAGGGAGGGCTTGGCTACACCTTC
TRBJ1-6 | TRBD1 | TRBV6-5 | NA | CASTQGQGYSPLHF | TGTGCCAGCACACAAGGACAGGGATATTCACCCCTCCACTTT
TRBJ2-4 | NA | TRBV18 | NA | CASSAPGIRIQYF | TGTGCCAGCTCAGCCCCCGGGATCCGGATTCAGTACTTC
TRBJ2-3 | NA | TRBV11-2 | NA | CASSNLLDTQYF | TGTGCCAGCAGCAACTTACTAGATACGCAGTATTTT
TRBJ1-3 | NA | TRBV7-2 | NA | CASSFPRTRGNTIYF | TGTGCCAGCAGCTTCCCCCGGACTCGGGGAAACACCATATATTTT
TRBJ2-1 | TRBD2 | TRBV4-1 | NA | CASSQDVASGEYNEQFF | TGCGCCAGCAGCCAAGATGTCGCTAGCGGGGAGTACAATGAGCAGTTCTTC
TRBJ1-2 | NA | TRBV7-2 | NA | CASSLVAGEVGYGYTF | TGTGCCAGCAGCTTAGTAGCAGGGGAAGTAGGCTATGGCTACACCTTC
TRBJ1-2 | NA | TRBV5-4 | NA | CASSVRHRTYGYTF | TGTGCCAGCAGCGTTCGACACAGGACGTATGGCTACACCTTC
TRBJ1-1 | NA | TRBV4-1 | NA | CASKTNLRGVVGRNTEAFF | TGCGCCAGCAAAACGAACCTTCGGGGGGTGGTAGGGAGGAACACTGAAGCTTTCTTT
TRBJ2-5 | TRBD2 | TRBV4-2 | NA | CASSQDPYSGRETQYF | TGTGCCAGCAGCCAAGACCCCTATAGCGGGAGGGAGACCCAGTACTTC
TRBJ2-1 | TRBD1 | TRBV9 | NA | CASSGTGPEYNEQFF | TGTGCCAGCAGCGGGACAGGGCCGGAATACAATGAGCAGTTCTTC
TRBJ2-5 | TRBD1 | TRBV5-1 | NA | CASSLWDSEETQYF | TGCGCCAGCAGCTTGTGGGACAGCGAAGAGACCCAGTACTTC
TRBJ1-4 | NA | TRBV6-1 | NA | CASSELNRAFNEKLFF | TGTGCCAGCAGTGAACTGAACAGGGCCTTTAATGAAAAACTGTTTTTT
TRBJ2-3 | NA | TRBV28 | NA | CASSLYMFDSSTDTQYF | TGTGCCAGCAGTTTATATATGTTCGACAGTTCCACAGATACGCAGTATTTT
TRBJ1-2 | NA | TRBV28 | NA | CASSMILYDTQVYGYTF | TGTGCCAGCAGCATGATTTTATACGACACCCAGGTCTATGGCTACACCTTC
TRBJ2-7 | NA | TRBV4-1 | NA | CASSQDWAPGIRYEQYF | TGCGCCAGCAGCCAAGACTGGGCCCCCGGAATCCGGTACGAGCAGTACTTC
TRBJ2-6 | NA | TRBV28 | NA | CASSLGLSGANVLTF | TGTGCCAGCAGTTTAGGCCTCTCTGGGGCCAACGTCCTGACTTTC
TRBJ2-3 | TRBD1 | TRBV2 | NA | CASSEAWGRGRDTQYF | TGTGCCAGCAGTGAAGCGTGGGGTAGGGGGCGAGATACGCAGTATTTT
TRBJ1-2 | NA | TRBV27 | NA | CASSLYGGHGYTF | TGTGCCAGCAGTTTATATGGCGGGCACGGCTACACCTTC
TRBJ2-7 | NA | TRBV1 | once | CTSSQDLVKEGSPRNGQYF | TGCACCAGCAGCCAAGATCTTGTCAAGGAGGGGTCTCCAAGGAACGGGCAGTACTTC
TRBJ2-7 | NA | TRBV7-9 | once | CASSLKGTESSYEQYF | TGTGCCAGCAGCTTAAAAGGGACTGAGAGCTCCTACGAGCAGTACTTC
TRBJ2-3 | NA | TRBV7-2 | NA | CASSLEPAGDTQYF | TGTGCCAGCAGCTTAGAACCAGCGGGAGATACGCAGTATTTT
TRBJ2-7 | TRBD1 | TRBV2 | NA | CASKIPGQGLFVSYEQYF | TGTGCCAGCAAGATCCCGGGACAGGGGCTGTTTGTGTCCTACGAGCAGTACTTC
TRBJ2-1 | TRBD2 | TRBV7-2 | once | CASSSLAGGPNEQFF | TGTGCCAGCAGCTCACTAGCGGGGGGCCCCAATGAGCAGTTCTTC
TRBJ2-3 | NA | TRBV6-5 | once | CASTSTGDTQYF | TGTGCCAGCACCTCTACAGGGGATACGCAGTATTTT
TRBJ1-6 | NA | TRBV29-1 | NA | CSVEDSDPGSPLHF | TGCAGCGTTGAAGATTCGGATCCGGGTTCACCCCTCCACTTT
TRBJ2-7 | TRBD1 | TRBV29-1 | NA | CSVVGDRTHYEQYF | TGCAGCGTCGTGGGGGACAGGACCCACTACGAGCAGTACTTC
TRBJ1-2 | TRBD1 | TRBV25-1 | NA | CASSRISGTGVGGYTF | TGTGCCAGCAGTCGGATTTCCGGGACAGGGGTAGGGGGCTACACCTTC
TRBJ2-5 | NA | TRBV5-6 | NA | CASSSQGGETQYF | TGTGCCAGCAGCTCTCAGGGAGGAGAGACCCAGTACTTC
TRBJ1-2 | NA | TRBV24-1 | NA | CATSDFLQGETYGYTF | TGTGCCACCAGTGATTTTCTACAGGGTGAGACCTATGGCTACACCTTC
TRBJ1-5 | NA | TRBV5-5 | NA | CASSLGLTDWVHQPQHF | TGTGCCAGCAGCTTGGGTTTGACCGACTGGGTCCATCAGCCCCAGCATTTT
TRBJ2-7 | NA | TRBV21-1 | NA | CASTEGGRTYEQYF | TGTGCCAGCACCGAGGGGGGGAGGACCTACGAGCAGTACTTC
TRBJ1-1 | NA | TRBV19 | NA | CASSIGTGTEAFF | TGTGCCAGTAGTATAGGTACAGGAACTGAAGCTTTCTTT
TRBJ2-7 | TRBD2 | TRBV13 | NA | CASSLMQAGFYEQYF | TGTGCCAGCAGCCTAATGCAAGCGGGGTTCTACGAGCAGTACTTC
TRBJ2-7 | TRBD1 | TRBV9 | NA | CASSTGQGSYEQYF | TGTGCCAGCAGCACCGGACAGGGGTCCTACGAGCAGTACTTC